This T cell receptor beta chain appears in the sequencing data of a study of blood T cell repertoires in COVID-19. Study background: The United States, Italy and Spain supplied acute and convalescent COVID-19 samples. PBMCs, B-cell-depleted T cells, or T cells were the source of the cDNA or gDNA that made up the material.

Authors' data handling: Amplification from reference gene primers served as the basis for estimated nucleated cell counts. Produced via immunoSEQ multiplex PCR; TCRdb's table is partial and in-frame only. For V, J and clone size, that table is used; D and trimming come from the DNA. The profile shows 150,000 or so clones, around 90% of them singletons. The receptor comes from a man aged 45-65 years with acute or convalescent COVID-19. The sample comprised peripheral blood.

CDR3 protein: CASSTSGSLQYEQFF. The DNA of the CDR3 is TGTGCCAGTAGTACCAGCGGGAGTCTACAATATGAGCAGTTCTTC. J is TRBJ2-1 and V is TRBV19; 8 bases align to TRBD2. CDR3 length equals 15 residues. CDR1 is LNHDA, CDR2 SQIVND, per germline (reference sequence). The V and J ends lost 4 bases and 8 bases, in that order; junction bases with no gene match: 10.